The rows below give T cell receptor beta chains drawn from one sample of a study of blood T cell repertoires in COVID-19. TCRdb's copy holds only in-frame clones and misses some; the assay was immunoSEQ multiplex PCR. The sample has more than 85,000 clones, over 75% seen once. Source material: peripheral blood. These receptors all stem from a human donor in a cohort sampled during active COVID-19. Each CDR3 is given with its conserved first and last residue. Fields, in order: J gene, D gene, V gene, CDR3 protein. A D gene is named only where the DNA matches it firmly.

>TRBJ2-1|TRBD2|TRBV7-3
CASSLTALAGGNNEQFF
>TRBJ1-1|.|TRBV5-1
CASSRERDTEAFF
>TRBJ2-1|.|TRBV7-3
CASSKAGEFYNEQFF
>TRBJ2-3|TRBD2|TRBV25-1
CASSEYRAGGHTDTQYF
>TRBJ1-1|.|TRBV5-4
CASSLGRTTNTEAFF
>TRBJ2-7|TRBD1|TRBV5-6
CASSSGTGSF
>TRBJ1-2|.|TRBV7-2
CASSLSPTKGYGYTF
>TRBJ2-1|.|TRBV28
CASSLLRGANEQFF
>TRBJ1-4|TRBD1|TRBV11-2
CASSSSWQGGKLFF
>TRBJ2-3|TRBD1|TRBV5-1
CASSSDGTATDTQYF
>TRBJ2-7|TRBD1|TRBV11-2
CASSTGSFNEQYF
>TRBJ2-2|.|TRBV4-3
CASSQALVSGELFF
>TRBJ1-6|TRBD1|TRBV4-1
CASSQEKAFGRGKNSPLHF
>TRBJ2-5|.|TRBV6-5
CASSYGGGRRETQYF
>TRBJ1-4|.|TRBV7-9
CASSNRGSGEKLFF
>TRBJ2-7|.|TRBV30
CAWSRGFYEQYF
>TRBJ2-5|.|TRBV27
CASSSDSGETQYF
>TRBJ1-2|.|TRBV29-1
CSVVSLNYGYTF
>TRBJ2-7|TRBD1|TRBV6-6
CASSFNRGHYEQYF
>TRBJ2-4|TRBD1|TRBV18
CASSPGTGAKNIQYF
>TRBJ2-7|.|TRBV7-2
CASSLSNYEQYF
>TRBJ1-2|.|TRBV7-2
CASSFRPGDGYGYTF
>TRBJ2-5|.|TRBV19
CASSAGLLQETQYF
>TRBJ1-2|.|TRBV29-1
CSVDRGTLGGYTF
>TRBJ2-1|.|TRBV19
CASSTDGSSYNEQFF
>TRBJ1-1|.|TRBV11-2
CASSSNVNTEAFF
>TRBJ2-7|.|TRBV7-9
CASSLEAFYEQYF
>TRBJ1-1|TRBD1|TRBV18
CASTYGQGSNTEAFF
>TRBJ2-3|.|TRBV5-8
CASSLSPSVDTQYF
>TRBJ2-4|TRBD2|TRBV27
CASSLRVRGGNAKNIQYF
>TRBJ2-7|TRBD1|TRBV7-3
CASGLGTGRDEQYF
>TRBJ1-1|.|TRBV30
CAWSPTAATDEAFF
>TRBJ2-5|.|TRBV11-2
CASSSGRETQYF
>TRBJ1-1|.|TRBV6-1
CASSERGRQNTEAFF
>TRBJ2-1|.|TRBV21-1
CASSKGPQQPYNEQFF
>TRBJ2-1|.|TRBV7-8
CASSLAARAGNEQFF
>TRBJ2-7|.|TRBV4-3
CASSHLPGLEHPYEQYF
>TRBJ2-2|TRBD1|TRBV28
CASSSPGQTNTGELFF
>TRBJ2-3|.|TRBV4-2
CASSQARAETDTQYF
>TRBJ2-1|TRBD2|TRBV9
CASGSAGGWFF
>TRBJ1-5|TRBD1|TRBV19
CASRSPGTAMGQPQHF
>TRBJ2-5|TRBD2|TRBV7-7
CASIPLGGLGETQYF
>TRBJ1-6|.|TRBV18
CASSLNRDSGSPLHF
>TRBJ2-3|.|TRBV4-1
CASKVGRSDTQYF
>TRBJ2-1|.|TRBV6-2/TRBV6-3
CASSTMRGSYNEQFF
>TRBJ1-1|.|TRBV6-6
CASSTREDEAFF
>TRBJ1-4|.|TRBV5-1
CASSLVGDNEKLFF
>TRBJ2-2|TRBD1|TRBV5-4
CASSLRTGASTLNTGELFF
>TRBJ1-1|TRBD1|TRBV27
CASREPGTANEAFF
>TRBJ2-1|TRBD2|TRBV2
CASRLSGTSGGNEQFF
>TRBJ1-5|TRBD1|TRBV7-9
CASSLGTGRGQPQHF
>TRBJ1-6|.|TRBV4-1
CASSQGGVSPLHF